Here is one T cell receptor beta chain with its context. Its target is not known. The use of a sample-barcoded 5' primer and a J-beta primer mix characterized a second PCR of roughly 7 to 11 cycles. A template-switch adaptor with 12 random nucleotides tagged each cDNA molecule. TCRdb reprocessed the 5' RACE reads via MiXCR and lists one record per CDR3 protein. The sample has about 1.6 million distinct CDR3 sequences, about 35% seen once. These data are taken from a study of blood T cells in healthy people across ages. The study, taken as a whole, reports: Since the PBMCs were unsorted, naive and antigen-experienced cells could not be conclusively compared.

Roughly 10 milliliters of peripheral blood were drawn from each donor. In each sample, at least 6 million PBMCs were isolated. The TCR comes from a woman under 40 in good health. Material: blood.

The CDR3 nucleotides are TGTGCCAGCAGTGATGACATCTACTATGGCTACACCTTC. Translation: CASSDDIYYGYTF. This chain joins TRBV2 and TRBJ1-2; D call uncertain. The germline V and J ends were trimmed by 3 bases and 3 bases, with 8 bases remaining between them. CDR1 and CDR2 (germline): SNHLY, FYNNEI. The CDR3 runs 13 residues.